The 17 T cell receptor beta chains below come from one sample, sequenced in a study of cytomegalovirus exposure and HLA in healthy donors. Use of 60 Vbeta and 13 Jbeta primers characterized the PCR. Some clones are missing from TCRdb's copy, which holds only in-frame ones; the method was immunoSEQ multiplex PCR. The sample includes 150,000 or so clones, roughly three quarters of them seen just once. Material: PBMCs. The receptors were sampled from a male donor in good health and CMV-seronegative.

The rearrangement uses TRBV18 and TRBJ2-1; 10 bases line up with TRBD2. Per germline, CDR1 KGHSH and CDR2 LQKENI. V was pared by 3 bases and J by 6 bases, with 8 bases of the junction left unmatched. The CDR3 consists of 16 residues. In nucleotides, the CDR3 is TGTGCCAGCTCACCTAATAGCGGGAGGAAGAGCAATGAGCAGTTCTTC. This codes for CASSPNSGRKSNEQFF.

In its sample, this clone was seen once. V usage is TRBV4-3 and J usage is TRBJ2-1; TRBD1 agrees at 7 bases. The CDR3 has 17 amino acids. The V and J ends lost 0 bases and 0 bases, in that order; junction bases with no gene match: 5. The germline V gene encodes CDR1 LGHNA and CDR2 YSLEER. CDR3 nucleotides: TGCGCCAGCAGCCAAGAATGGCAGGGGGTCTCCTACAATGAGCAGTTCTTC. This gives the protein CASSQEWQGVSYNEQFF.

The gene calls are TRBV13 and TRBJ2-5, with 8 bases that match TRBD1. The DNA matches TRBJ2-7 better at its end, which makes the J call doubtful. Germline CDR1 PRHDT, CDR2 FYEKMQ (reference sequence). The CDR3 length is 19 residues. CDR3 coding DNA: TGTGCCAGCAGCTACTCACCAATTGTACCGGGACAGGAGAAATACGAGCAGTACTTC. Protein: CASSYSPIVPGQEKYEQYF.

This chain links TRBV28 with TRBJ2-1; D is undetermined. This CDR3 region has 14 residues. Germline CDR1 reads MDHEN; CDR2 reads SYDVKM. V lost 3 bases to trimming and J lost 3 bases, with 9 bases between them. The CDR3 DNA reads TGTGCCAGCAGTTTGGAACTATTCTACAATGAGCAGTTCTTC. This sequence encodes CASSLELFYNEQFF.

This clone came up a few times. The rearrangement links TRBV7-2 to TRBJ2-3; 7 bases line up with TRBD2. After removal of 0 bases from V and 1 base from J, the junction contained 4 bases not matched to a gene. The germline CDR1 and CDR2 sequences are SGHTA and FQGNSA. The CDR3 runs to 16 residues. The DNA for the CDR3 is TGTGCCAGCAGCTTAGCATCTAGCGGTCGCACAGATACGCAGTATTTT. Its protein product is CASSLASSGRTDTQYF.

This clone was detected only once. This chain uses TRBV27 with TRBJ1-4; the D gene is possibly TRBD1 (6 bases). The CDR3 loop spans 14 amino acids. Germline CDR1 and CDR2: MNHEY and SMNVEV (reference sequence). The ends were cut back, 4 bases at V and 7 bases at J, with 13 bases in the middle. The chain's CDR3 is CASSSTGWGEKLFF. The CDR3 DNA reads TGTGCCAGCAGTTCCACAGGGTGGGGTGAAAAACTGTTTTTT.

V usage is TRBV7-3 and J usage is TRBJ2-3, with D perhaps matching TRBD2 (7 bases). This CDR3 region has 14 residues. The germline gives CDR1 SGHTA, CDR2 FQGTGA. V lost 8 bases and J lost 6, with 18 bases in between. The CDR3 sequence is CASSSGGAGDTQYF. The CDR3 DNA reads as TGTGCCAGCTCCTCGGGGGGCGCGGGGGATACGCAGTATTTT.

This clone appeared once. The chain employs TRBV28 and TRBJ1-1, with D perhaps matching TRBD1 (5 bases). This CDR3 comprises 13 residues. V was shortened by 8 bases and J by 5 bases, with 15 bases between the two germline ends. The germline CDR1 and CDR2 sequences are MDHEN and SYDVKM. The CDR3 reads CASGDWSWTEAFF. In DNA form, the CDR3 reads TGTGCCAGCGGGGACTGGAGTTGGACTGAAGCTTTCTTT.

This sequence joins TRBV5-1 and TRBJ1-2, with 8 bases fitting TRBD1. CDR3 length: 15 residues. Trimming cost V 4 bases and J 7 bases; bases outside gene matches: 12. Looked up from germline, CDR1 is SGHRS and CDR2 is YFSETQ. The CDR3 reads CASSTDRAVMGGYTF. In nucleotides, the CDR3 is TGCGCCAGCAGCACGGACAGGGCGGTAATGGGTGGCTACACCTTC.

Written as DNA, the CDR3 is TGTGCCACCAGCAGAGATTTTGGGGGACAGGAAGCTTTCTTT. Its protein product is CATSRDFGGQEAFF. J is TRBJ1-1 and V is TRBV15, with TRBD1 matching 7 bases. Germline V gene data show CDR1 as LNHNV and CDR2 as YYDKDF (reference sequence). The V gene end was trimmed by 0 bases and the J gene end by 8 bases; junction bases not matched to a gene: 6. This CDR3 has 14 amino acids.

This chain joins TRBV6-4 and TRBJ2-3, with D perhaps matching TRBD1 (6 bases). Germline V lookup: CDR1 MRHNA, CDR2 SNTAGT. The V and J ends lost 3 bases and 2 bases respectively, with 18 bases between them. The CDR3 runs to 17 residues. DNA for the CDR3: TGTGCCAGCAGTGATCCGGGACACCAGGTTTTCACAGATACGCAGTATTTT. As protein: CASSDPGHQVFTDTQYF.

The V call is TRBV6-5, the J call TRBJ1-1; 7 bases align to TRBD1. Germline loops: CDR1 MNHEY, CDR2 SVGAGI. V was pared by 4 bases and J by 1 base, with 3 bases of the junction left unmatched. The CDR3 loop spans 14 amino acids. CDR3 nucleotide sequence: TGTGCCAGCAGTTTCGGACAGGAGAACACTGAAGCTTTCTTT. Translation: CASSFGQENTEAFF.

To note about this clone: A read error may produce the germline difference seen at one junction end. J is TRBJ2-2 and V is TRBV7-9; 8 bases fit TRBD1. The CDR3 totals 17 residues. Germline lookup yields CDR1 SEHNR and CDR2 FQNEAQ (reference sequence). CDR3 loop: CSSSRYFTGGNTGELFF. CDR3 in DNA: TGTTCCAGCAGCCGATATTTCACAGGGGGAAACACCGGGGAGCTGTTTTTT. Filled out from reference TRBV7-9 and TRBJ2-2, the complete variable domain reads DTGVSQNPRHKITKRGQNVTFRCDPISEHNRLYWYRQTLGQGPEFLTYFQNEAQLEKSRLLSDRFSAERPKGSFSTLEIQRTEQGDSAMYLCSSSRYFTGGNTGELFFGEGSRLTVL.

The chain has TRBV7-8 and TRBJ1-2, with 9 bases aligning to TRBD1. V gave up 5 bases and J gave up 6 bases; unmatched junction bases: 7. CDR3 length: 14 amino acids. Per the germline V gene, CDR1 is SGHVS and CDR2 is FQNEAQ. The CDR3 loop is CASSATGGGHGYTF. The DNA for the CDR3 is TGTGCCAGCAGCGCTACAGGGGGCGGCCATGGCTACACCTTC. Looking up the rest from reference TRBV7-8 and TRBJ1-2 gives the full variable domain: GAGVSQSPRYKVAKRGQDVALRCDPISGHVSLFWYQQALGQGPEFLTYFQNEAQLDKSGLPSDRFFAERPEGSVSTLKIQRTQQEDSAVYLCASSATGGGHGYTFGSGTRLTVV.

The chain carries TRBV5-1 and TRBJ2-7; 10 positions agree with TRBD2. Per germline, CDR1 SGHRS and CDR2 YFSETQ. There are 19 residues in the CDR3. Trimming removed 4 bases from V and 3 bases from J; junction bases left unmatched: 19. Written as DNA, the CDR3 is TGCGCCAGCAGCCCGGGGGGGACTAGCGTAAGGCTAAGGGGCTACGAGCAGTACTTC. Translating it yields CASSPGGTSVRLRGYEQYF.

This sequence joins TRBV4-1 and TRBJ2-3, with TRBD2 matching over 7 bases. The CDR3 has 16 residues. The V and J ends lost 1 base and 5 bases, in that order; junction bases with no gene match: 9. Germline CDR1 MGHRA, CDR2 YSYEKL. The CDR3 sequence: CASSQGLAESGDTQYF. CDR3 nucleotide sequence: TGCGCCAGCAGCCAAGGACTAGCCGAAAGTGGAGATACGCAGTATTTT.

The genes are TRBV29-1 and TRBJ1-4; D is unresolved. This CDR3 spans 12 amino acids. Trimming shortened V by 5 bases and J by 4 bases, and 8 bases separated the two germline ends. From germline, CDR1 is SQVTM and CDR2 ANQGSEA. The CDR3 coding sequence is TGCAGCGTTAGCCAAGATAATGAAAAACTGTTTTTT. As protein: CSVSQDNEKLFF.